The 2 T cell receptor beta chains given below trace back to one sample, sequenced in a study of identical twins. TCRdb reprocessed the 5' RACE reads via MiXCR and lists one record per CDR3 protein. The sample lists a few hundred thousand distinct CDR3 sequences, approximately 8% occurring once. These data were also reused for a study on yellow fever vaccine responses in identical twins.

The sample consisted of memory (CD45RO+) T cells sorted from blood. These receptors all come from a woman aged 18 to 35 in good health.

This clonotype was detected only a few times. The rearrangement links TRBV10-2 to TRBJ2-7, with D possibly being TRBD1 or TRBD2 (5 bases each). Germline V gene sequence: CDR1 WSHSY, CDR2 SAAADI. V was trimmed by 10 bases and J by 9 bases, leaving 16 bases between them. The CDR3 totals 11 residues. The CDR3 nucleotides read TGCGCCATTGGGGACCCACAGTCGCAGTACTTC. This codes for CAIGDPQSQYF.

The V call is TRBV18, the J call TRBJ2-5, with D unresolved. From germline, CDR1 is KGHSH and CDR2 LQKENI. The CDR3 is made up of 12 amino acids. V was pared by 6 bases and J by 5 bases, with 10 bases between. CDR3 in DNA: TGTGCCAGCTCTGGTAGCTGGGAGACCCAGTACTTC. Protein product: CASSGSWETQYF.